These 3 T cell receptor beta chains were all obtained from the same sample, sequenced in a study of T cell responses to AZD1222 COVID-19 vaccine (TCRdb year 2021). Reading the label with the study, this specimen's time point is: baseline before first vaccination. The receptor library was made with the immunoSEQ multiplex PCR assay. The clones in this table, taken by TCRdb from immuneACCESS, are in-frame only. Not every clone is retained; where verified, under half of the shortfall comes from an unresolved V gene, and the cause of the rest is unknown. The sample profile shows about 140,000 clones; around nine tenths of them were found once. About 4.8% of the sample is held by the ten biggest clonotypes. Source: peripheral blood, taken on day 0 of AZD1222 vaccination. Receptor source: an adult in good health.

CDR3 sequence reads: CASSVHRGRFGELFF. The CDR3 DNA sequence: TGTGCCAGCAGCGTCCACAGGGGGCGGTTCGGGGAGCTGTTTTTT. The chain has TRBV5-8 and TRBJ2-2; 9 bases map to TRBD1. This CDR3 region has 15 residues. V shed 4 bases and J 7 bases; nucleotides not matched to a gene: 8. The germline gives CDR1 SGHTS, CDR2 YDEGEE.

V gene TRBV29-1 combines with J gene TRBJ1-2; D may be TRBD1 (5 bases). Trimming stripped 6 bases from V and 3 bases from J, with 14 bases between. CDR3 size: 13 residues. Germline values: CDR1 SQVTM, CDR2 ANQGSEA. The CDR3 sequence: CSVHGATHYGYTF. Written as DNA, the CDR3 is TGCAGCGTCCACGGGGCCACCCACTATGGCTACACCTTC.

The chain joins TRBV28 to TRBJ2-1; 7 bases line up with TRBD1. Germline CDR1 is MDHEN and CDR2 is SYDVKM. V was pared by 6 bases and J by 13 bases, with 18 bases of the junction left unmatched. The CDR3 covers 15 residues. In nucleotides, the CDR3 is TGTGCCAGCAGACCAGACAGGGACACCGCTCCTCTACAGTTCTTC. Residues: CASRPDRDTAPLQFF.